The sample holds many counts of the clone carrying this T cell receptor (beta chain). The antigen is undetermined. The data are from a study of human T cells and chemical hapten exposure. Overall study context: Small discrepancies in pooled library volume mainly accounted for the varying TCR yields per sample.

Time point denoted: healthy volunteer bleed at 2 weeks. It was from unfractionated whole blood that total RNA was extracted. The germline gives CDR1 MNHEY, CDR2 SVGAGI. Trimming took 5 bases from V and 1 from J; bases not matched to a gene: 9. This CDR3 is 16 amino acids long. Broader study findings: With DPC sensitization, TCRs exceeding 1 in 1000 frequency showed no change.

Within the library, unique molecular identifiers were attached to each individual cDNA molecule. Methods used by the authors: Samples held a median of 95,638 TCRs, range roughly 23,224–700,000. TCRdb itself ran the RACE reads through MiXCR, one entry per CDR3 protein. The V and J calls here are based on TCRdb, not the publication. The data hold roughly 120,000 distinct CDR3 sequences, with approximately 9.5% observed a single time. The V call is TRBV6-5, the J call TRBJ1-1, with 8 bases that match TRBD1. This clonotype was sampled from a male donor in good health. Some clones in this sample may be carry-over from other donors' samples. Sequenced input: whole blood. This chain's CDR3 is CASSRRQGPKNTEAFF. The CDR3 region has the DNA TGTGCCAGCAGTCGTCGACAGGGGCCGAAGAACACTGAAGCTTTCTTT.